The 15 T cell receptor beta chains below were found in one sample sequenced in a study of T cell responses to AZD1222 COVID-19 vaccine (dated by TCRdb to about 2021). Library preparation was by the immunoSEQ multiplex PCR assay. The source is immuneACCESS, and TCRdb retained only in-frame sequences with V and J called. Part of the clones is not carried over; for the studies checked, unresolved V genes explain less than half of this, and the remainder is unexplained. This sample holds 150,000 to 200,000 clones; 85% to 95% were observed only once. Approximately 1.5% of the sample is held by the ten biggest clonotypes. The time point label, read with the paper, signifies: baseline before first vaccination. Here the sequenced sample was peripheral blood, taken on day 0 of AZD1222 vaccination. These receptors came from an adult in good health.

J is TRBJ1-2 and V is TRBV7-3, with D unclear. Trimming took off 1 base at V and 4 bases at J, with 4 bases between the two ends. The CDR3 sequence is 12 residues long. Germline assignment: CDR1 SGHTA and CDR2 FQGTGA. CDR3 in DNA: TGTGCCAGCAGCTTAAGGACCTATGGCTACACCTTC. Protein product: CASSLRTYGYTF.

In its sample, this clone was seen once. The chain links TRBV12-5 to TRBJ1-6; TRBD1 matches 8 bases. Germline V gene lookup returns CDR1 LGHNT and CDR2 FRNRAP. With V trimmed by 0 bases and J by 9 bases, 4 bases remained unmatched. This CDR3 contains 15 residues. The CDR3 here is CASGLVQGAASPLHF. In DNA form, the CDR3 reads TGTGCTAGTGGTTTGGTTCAGGGGGCGGCTTCACCCCTCCACTTT.

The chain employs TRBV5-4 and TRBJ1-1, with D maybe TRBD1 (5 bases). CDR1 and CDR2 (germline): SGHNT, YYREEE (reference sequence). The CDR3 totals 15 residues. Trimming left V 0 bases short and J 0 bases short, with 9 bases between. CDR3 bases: TGTGCCAGCAGCTTGGCCGGGACTATGAACACTGAAGCTTTCTTT. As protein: CASSLAGTMNTEAFF.

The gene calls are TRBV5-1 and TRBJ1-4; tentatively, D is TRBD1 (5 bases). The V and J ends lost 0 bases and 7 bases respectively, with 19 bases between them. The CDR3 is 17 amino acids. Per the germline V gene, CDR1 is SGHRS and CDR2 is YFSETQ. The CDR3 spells CASSLARRGAGGEKLFF. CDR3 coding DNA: TGCGCCAGCAGCTTGGCACGAAGAGGGGCCGGTGGTGAAAAACTGTTTTTT.

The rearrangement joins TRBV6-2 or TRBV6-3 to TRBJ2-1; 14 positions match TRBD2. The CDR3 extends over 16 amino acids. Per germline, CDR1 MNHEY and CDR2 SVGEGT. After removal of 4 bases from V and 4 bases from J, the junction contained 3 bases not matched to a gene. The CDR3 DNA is TGTGCCAGCAGTTGGACTAGCGGGAGGCTTTACAATGAGCAGTTCTTC. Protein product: CASSWTSGRLYNEQFF.

The CDR3 coding sequence is TGCACCAGCGTACAGGGCTATGGCTACACCTTC. It translates to CTSVQGYGYTF. The genes are TRBV1 and TRBJ1-2; the listed D gene, TRBD1, was not tested against the DNA. TRBV1 is marked as a pseudogene. This CDR3 spans 11 amino acids.

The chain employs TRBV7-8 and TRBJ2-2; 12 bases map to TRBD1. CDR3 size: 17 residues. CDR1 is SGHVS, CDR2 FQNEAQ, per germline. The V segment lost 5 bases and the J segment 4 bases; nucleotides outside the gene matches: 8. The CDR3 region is CASSARPGQGATGELFF. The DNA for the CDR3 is TGTGCCAGCAGCGCCCGCCCGGGACAGGGGGCCACCGGGGAGCTGTTTTTT.

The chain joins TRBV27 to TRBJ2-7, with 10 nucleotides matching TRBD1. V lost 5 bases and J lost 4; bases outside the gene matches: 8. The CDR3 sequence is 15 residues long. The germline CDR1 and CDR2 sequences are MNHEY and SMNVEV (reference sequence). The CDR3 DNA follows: TGTGCCAGCAGTCCCTGGACAGGGGGAGTATACGAGCAGTACTTC. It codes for CASSPWTGGVYEQYF.

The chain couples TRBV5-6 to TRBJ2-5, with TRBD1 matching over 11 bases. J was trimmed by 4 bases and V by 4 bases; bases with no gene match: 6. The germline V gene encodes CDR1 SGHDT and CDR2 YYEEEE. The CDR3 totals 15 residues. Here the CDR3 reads CASSPGTGGGETQYF. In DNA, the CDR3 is TGTGCCAGCAGCCCCGGGACAGGGGGAGGAGAGACCCAGTACTTC.

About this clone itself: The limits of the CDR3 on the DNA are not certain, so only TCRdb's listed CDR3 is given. The CDR3 sequence is CASSSGQGTTEAFF. This rearrangement joins TRBV10-1 to TRBJ1-1; TRBD1, the table's D call, lacks a check against the DNA. In germline, CDR1 is WNHNN, CDR2 SYGVQD (reference sequence). The CDR3 is 14 amino acids in total, end residues counted.

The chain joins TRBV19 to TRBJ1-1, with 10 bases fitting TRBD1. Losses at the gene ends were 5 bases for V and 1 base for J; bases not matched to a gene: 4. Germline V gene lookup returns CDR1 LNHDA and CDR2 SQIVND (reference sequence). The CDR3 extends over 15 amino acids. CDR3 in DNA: TGTGCCAGTAGTCCAAGGGACAGGGGGAACACTGAAGCTTTCTTT. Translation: CASSPRDRGNTEAFF. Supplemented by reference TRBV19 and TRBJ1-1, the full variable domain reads DGGITQSPKYLFRKEGQNVTLSCEQNLNHDAMYWYRQDPGQGLRLIYYSQIVNDFQKGDIAEGYSVSREKKESFPLTVTSAQKNPTAFYLCASSPRDRGNTEAFFGQGTRLTVV.

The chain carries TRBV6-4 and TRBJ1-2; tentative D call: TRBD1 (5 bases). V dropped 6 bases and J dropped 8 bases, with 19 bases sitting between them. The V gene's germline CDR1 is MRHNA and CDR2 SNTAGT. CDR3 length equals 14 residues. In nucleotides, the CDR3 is TGTGCCAGCAGCTCCAATCAGGGAAAGGGCGGCTACACCTTC. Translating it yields CASSSNQGKGGYTF.

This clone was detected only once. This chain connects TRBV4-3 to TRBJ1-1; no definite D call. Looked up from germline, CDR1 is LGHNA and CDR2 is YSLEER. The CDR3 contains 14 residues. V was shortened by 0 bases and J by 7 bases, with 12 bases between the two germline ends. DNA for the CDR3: TGCGCCAGCAGCCAAGACGGCAGGCCCATTGAAGCTTTCTTT. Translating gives CASSQDGRPIEAFF.

The CDR3 coding sequence is TGCGCCAGCAGGCACCCGACAGGGGCCCAACCATTTTACCAAAACATTCAGTACTTC. Residues: CASRHPTGAQPFYQNIQYF. The chain uses TRBV10-1 and TRBJ2-4, with TRBD1 identical over 8 bases. V gave up 6 bases and J gave up 5 bases; unmatched junction bases: 21. Germline lookup yields CDR1 WNHNN and CDR2 SYGVQD (reference sequence). This CDR3 region has 19 residues.

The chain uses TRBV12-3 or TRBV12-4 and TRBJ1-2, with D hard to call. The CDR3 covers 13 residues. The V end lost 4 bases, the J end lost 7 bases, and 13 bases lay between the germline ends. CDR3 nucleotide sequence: TGTGCCAGCAGTTCCGGCGGCACAGTTGGCTACACCTTC. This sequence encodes CASSSGGTVGYTF.